This T cell receptor (beta chain) came from a study of T cell responses to AZD1222 COVID-19 vaccine. CDR3 size: 15 residues. Per the germline V gene, CDR1 is LNHDA and CDR2 is SQIVND (reference sequence). Trimming removed 5 bases at V and 4 bases at J, with 15 bases between. Sequencing was performed with immunoSEQ multiplex PCR; in TCRdb, only in-frame clones are kept and a portion is missing. The sample has some 190,000 clones, around 90% seen once. Sequencing used peripheral blood, obtained on day 0 of AZD1222 vaccination. The chain has TRBV19 and TRBJ1-5, with D possibly TRBD1 on 6 matching bases. The sequence derives from an adult in good health. The CDR3 loop reads CASSPGLGGNQPQHF. CDR3 DNA sequence: TGTGCCAGTAGTCCAGGGCTAGGGGGAAATCAGCCCCAGCATTTT.